The entry below gives a single T cell receptor beta chain sequence along with its context. A few counts support this clone. Its antigen is currently not known. No base quality information exists; no much larger clone differs at one position. At the junction V is shortened by 1 base and J by 0 bases; bases outside the gene matches: 9. The CDR3 starts with the cysteine, ends with the phenylalanine, and has 18 residues. Just the 54-base CDR3 DNA is kept, in frame starting at base 1. Looking up the germline V gene yields CDR1 MGHDK and CDR2 SYGVNS. This specimen belongs to a study of cytomegalovirus exposure and HLA in healthy donors (dated 2017 in TCRdb). Regarding the complete study: An earlier analysis of under 600 of the donors reported 276 Gb of sequence data and some 120 million unique TCR beta sequences from 150 million to 200 million T cells. An early release covering roughly 600 HLA-typed donors comprised about 320 gigabases of sequencing data and about 90 million unique TCR sequences. Of the roughly 400 genotyped donors, 65% to 90% were placed in the genetic ancestry cluster associated with self-reported Caucasian donors. The study aimed to test whether cataloging public T cell receptors could reveal signatures of past pathogen exposure. The study profiled the T cell repertoires of hundreds of subjects by immunosequencing and related them to cytomegalovirus serostatus. In addition to the first cohort of about 650 subjects, a separate validation cohort of under 150 different subjects was used. The study combined high-throughput TCR immunosequencing, statistical association of individual TCRs with disease status, and machine learning to predict cytomegalovirus infection status. In a later analysis, previously published TCR beta repertoires from hundreds of donors were re-analyzed and high-resolution HLA genotyping was added so that TCR occurrence patterns could be studied. Rather than using new phenotypic data, the later analysis identified candidate immune exposures from TCR beta sequences and from how often those sequences occurred across donors. An earlier analysis of some 500 of the donors applied high-throughput TCR beta sequencing to assess whether each TCR beta V gene segment acted as functional or pseudogenic. Donor age, sex, ethnicity and CMV serostatus were compiled alongside the repertoire data. A later genetic analysis used genome-wide SNP genotypes for 398 of the 666 donors, treating that subset as a discovery cohort. All discovery cohort repertoires had been generated using a single sequencing platform. Both class I and class II loci were covered by HLA typing, at four-digit resolution. The number of typed donors differed by locus: roughly 620-640 for A, B, C, DRB1 and DQB1; 522 for DQA1; over 600 for DPA1; and about 450 for DPB1. Roughly 5 DR-DQ haplotypes were handled as single units for association and clustering, since linkage in the cohort was strong. Among some 400 genotyped donors of the cohort, an average of around 250,000 unique TCR beta nucleotide sequences was sequenced per donor, of which about 18% were non-productive.

Overall study outcomes, separate from this receptor: CMV serostatus was the only immune exposure information available for the cohort. In a later analysis, most CMV-associated TCR beta chains were found to appear HLA-restricted, with HLA associations seemingly driven largely by CMV exposure. At a false discovery rate of 0.05, a later analysis linked under 20,000 TCR beta sequences to specific HLA alleles. In a later analysis, HLA-associated TCR beta chains showed more clonal expansion and lower generation probabilities than non-associated chains that were equally common. In both the original and validation cohorts, the classifier was reported to diagnose cytomegalovirus status with high specificity and sensitivity. An association between a missense DCLRE1C variant and V-gene and J-gene trimming of TCR beta chains was found in a later genetic analysis and replicated in an independent cohort. When HLA alleles, especially DR and DQ, strongly co-occurred, TCR associations were difficult to assign to individual alleles. In a later genetic analysis, fewer N-insertions in productive TCRs were reported among donors in an Asian-associated ancestry cluster than the roughly 710-donor mean. Most TCR sequences were observed very rarely across donors, whereas some public TCRs were present in many individuals. A later analysis reported that several top co-occurrence clusters appeared linked to parvovirus B19, influenza, CMV and Epstein-Barr virus. The presence/absence analyses assumed that sequencing depth was roughly uniform across donors, and that assumption may not be true. In this cohort, only TCR beta chains were sequenced, and detectable features were limited by the absence of alpha or paired-chain data. A cluster of highly shared sequence variants was judged likely to be a technical artifact of the sequencing pipeline. A few of the identified cytomegalovirus-associated TCR beta chains were confirmed in vitro to be specific for cytomegalovirus antigens. A further reported finding was that TCR beta sequences accurately predicted the HLA-A and HLA-B alleles for most subjects in the first cohort. According to a later analysis, TCR association rates differed among HLA loci, with DRB1 alleles showing the most associated TCRs and HLA-C alleles showing the fewest. In an earlier analysis of some 500 of the donors, most TCR beta V segments were observed in productive rearrangements about 87% or about 30% of the time, broadly matching IMGT annotations. Because counts were too low, more than 15 rarely observed V segments, including chromosome 9 orphons, were excluded from the earlier analysis of around 640 of the donors. A total of fewer than 200 TCR beta chains were listed by the study as associated with cytomegalovirus. Correlated functional status among segregating V segments might reflect linkage disequilibrium, but an unknown experimental factor could not be ruled out. Some IMGT-functional V segments, including TRBV6-2 and TRBV6-3, could not be distinguished by the 87-base-pair reads and were therefore excluded. HLA typing was unavailable for some donors at each locus, so association tests used only the typed subset. According to the authors, the approach could potentially be generalized to other disease states and immunological phenotypes.

The cohort was made up of 500 to 850 healthy bone marrow donors. At the time of sampling, every cohort member was nominally healthy, though immune exposures that went unrecorded were likely present. The donor tested CMV seronegative and was one of the 352 seronegative cohort members. Every donor gave a peripheral blood sample, and the peripheral blood mononuclear cells from that sample were used for TCR beta sequencing. Genomic DNA was extracted from the blood cell samples with the Qiagen DNeasy Blood Extraction Kit. Library creation used the immunoSEQ multiplex PCR assay. For the multiplex PCR, a mixture combining 60 forward primers for TCR Vbeta segments and 13 reverse primers for TCR Jbeta segments was used. The CDR3 region of rearranged TCR beta genes was amplified from genomic DNA by a multiplex PCR assay. The amplified TCR beta libraries were sequenced on the Illumina HiSeq System as 87-base-pair reads. In the source study's methods: A later analysis tallied roughly 76 million unique TCR beta chains across the 700 or so repertoires, and some 10 million of those chains were shared by two or more donors. Raw reads were error-corrected and collapsed into unique sequences by a nearest-neighbor algorithm in which closely related sequences were merged to remove PCR and sequencing errors. CDR3 sequences were aligned to IMGT reference sequences to assign V, D and J gene segments. For a sequence to be retained, at least a six-nucleotide match to both a V gene segment and a J gene segment was required. A rearrangement counted as productive if the CDR3 had no stop codons and remained in frame with V and J, and every other rearrangement counted as non-productive. CDR3 was defined by IMGT convention, running from the second conserved V-encoded cysteine to the conserved J-encoded phenylalanine. The earlier analysis of some 550 of the donors excluded any sequence lacking an unambiguous match to a single V gene segment. An earlier analysis of several hundred of the donors classified V segments as functional when productive rearrangements were above 56.7% and as segregating when the standard deviation between donors was above 5%. A statistical classification framework was built for diagnosing cytomegalovirus status from the catalog of TCR beta chain sequences. A later analysis assigned V and J genes by comparing TCR nucleotide sequences with IMGT/GENE-DB human TR gene sequences. In a later analysis, CDR3 sequences and most-parsimonious VDJ recombination scenarios were assigned using the TCRdist pipeline. A later analysis defined each TCR beta chain by its CDR3 amino acid sequence plus V-gene family, and excluded reads lacking a unique V-gene family. To address suspected cross-contamination and a sequencing artifact, a later analysis removed 550 to 750 highly shared, low-generation-probability nucleotide sequences. For each public chain, a later analysis derived a clonal expansion index from normalized ranks of inferred template counts within each repertoire. In a later analysis, generation probabilities were computed with a VDJ recombination model fitted to out-of-frame rearrangements, and the resulting probabilities were checked against IGoR. In a later analysis, TCR-TCR, TCR-HLA and TCR-CMV co-occurrence was scored with hypergeometric tests, and a repertoire-size bias correction was applied to TCR pairs. A later analysis estimated false discovery rates by permuting HLA or CMV assignments 20 times. A later analysis grouped co-occurring TCRs with DBSCAN, adding TCRdist sequence similarity when clustering within HLA-allele-positive subsets. Repertoires with fewer than 30,000 or more than 120,000 public chains, plus five repertoires with anomalous nucleotide sharing, were excluded from co-occurrence clustering. TCRdb's version of the immuneACCESS table is confined to in-frame rearrangements and falls short of the full clone set. An unresolved V gene accounts for under half of the shortfall where checked; the remainder is of unknown origin. The V and J calls and clone size come from that table; D and trimming were worked out from the DNA. In all, the sample holds about 140,000 clones, and roughly three fifths of those were seen once. The leading ten clones occupy roughly 6% of the sample.

The TCR was taken from a woman aged 55-70 years in good health and CMV-seronegative. The V and J segments used are TRBV25-1 and TRBJ2-7, and 10 junctional nucleotides match TRBD2. The sequencing input was PBMCs. CDR3 protein: CASSEWSGGAQSSYEQYF. The DNA sequence follows: TGTGCCAGCAGTGAATGGAGCGGGGGGGCCCAAAGCTCCTACGAGCAGTACTTC.